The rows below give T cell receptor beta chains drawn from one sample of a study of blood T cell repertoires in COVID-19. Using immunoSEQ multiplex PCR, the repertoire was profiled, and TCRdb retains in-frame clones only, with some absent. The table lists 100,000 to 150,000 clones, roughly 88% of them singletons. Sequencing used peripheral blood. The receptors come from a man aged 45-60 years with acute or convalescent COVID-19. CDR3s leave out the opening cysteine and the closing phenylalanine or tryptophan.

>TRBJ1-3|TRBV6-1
ASSDRSRGNTIY
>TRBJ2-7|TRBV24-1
ATSDSRGTSGYEQY
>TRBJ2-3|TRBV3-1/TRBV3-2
ASSFGGNTDTQY
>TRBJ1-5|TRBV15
ATSREGVRNQPQH
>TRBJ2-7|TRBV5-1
ASSLALAGVYEQY
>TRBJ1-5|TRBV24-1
ATSDSGTAIISQH
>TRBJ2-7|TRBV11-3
ASSLVTFLGTGKEQY
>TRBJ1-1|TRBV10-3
ATRTGRTEAF
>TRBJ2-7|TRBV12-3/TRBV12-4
ASSWAGEREQY
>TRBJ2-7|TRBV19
ASSTGTVNEQY
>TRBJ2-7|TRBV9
ASSVDTQGSYEQY
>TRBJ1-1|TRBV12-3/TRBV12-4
AGNRAGAF
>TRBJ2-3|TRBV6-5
ASSQTSGKTDTQY
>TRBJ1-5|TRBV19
ASSLRVNQPQH
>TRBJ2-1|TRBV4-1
ASSQDSTSGSGNEQF
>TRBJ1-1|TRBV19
ASSEARFNTEAF
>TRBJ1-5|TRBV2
ASSAQGMDQPQH
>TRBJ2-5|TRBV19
ASGRGASGRVETQY
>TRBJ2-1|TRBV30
ALAGELYNEQF
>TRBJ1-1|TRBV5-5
ASSVETAYTEAF
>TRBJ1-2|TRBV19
ASSIPGQGFNYGYT
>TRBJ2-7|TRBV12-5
ASGPPPGLEYYEQY
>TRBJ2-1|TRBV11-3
ASNVGLAGDGDEQF
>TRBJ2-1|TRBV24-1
ATRGQGPYNEQF
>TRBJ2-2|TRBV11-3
ASSRQGIGELF
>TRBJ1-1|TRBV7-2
ASSVGQRGTEAF
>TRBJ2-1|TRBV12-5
ASGLGGLATNEQF